This T cell receptor beta chain is from a study of blood T cell repertoires in COVID-19. Whole-study context: COVID-19 samples collected from the United States, Italy and Spain covered acute and convalescent phases. Sources were T cells, B-cell-depleted T cells, or PBMCs; the material itself was cDNA or gDNA.

CDR1 is SEHNR and CDR2 is FQNEAQ in the germline V gene (reference sequence). Trimming took 6 bases from V and 6 from J, leaving 16 bases between them. The CDR3 loop spans 14 amino acids. Authors' data handling: Reference gene primer amplification gave estimated nucleated cell counts. Sequencing used immunoSEQ multiplex PCR; TCRdb keeps in-frame clones, though not all of them. V, J and clone size are those of that table, while D and trimming were read from the DNA. The table shows approximately 62,000 clones, with 76% occurring only once. What was sequenced was peripheral blood. This receptor was taken from a woman in her forties or fifties with active or convalescent COVID-19. The V call is TRBV7-9, the J call TRBJ2-3; D may be TRBD1 (7 bases). CDR3 amino acids: CASRPGGIQDTQYF. The CDR3 nucleotides read TGTGCCAGCAGGCCAGGGGGGATCCAGGATACGCAGTATTTT.